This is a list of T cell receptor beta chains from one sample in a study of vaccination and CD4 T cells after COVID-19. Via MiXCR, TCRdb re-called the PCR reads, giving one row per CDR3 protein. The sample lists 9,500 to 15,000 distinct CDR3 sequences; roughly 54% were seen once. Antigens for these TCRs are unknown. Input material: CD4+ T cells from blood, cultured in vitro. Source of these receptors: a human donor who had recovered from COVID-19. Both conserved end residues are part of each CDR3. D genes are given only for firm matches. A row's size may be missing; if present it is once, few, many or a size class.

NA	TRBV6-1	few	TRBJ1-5	CASRSMEGPGQPQHF	TGTGCCAGCAGATCGATGGAGGGGCCTGGTCAGCCCCAGCATTTT
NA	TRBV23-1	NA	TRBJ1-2	CASSHRTVYGYTF	TGCGCCAGCAGTCATCGGACAGTTTATGGCTACACCTTC
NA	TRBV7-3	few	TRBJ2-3	CASSTTGARTDTQYF	TGTGCCAGCAGCACCACGGGGGCCCGCACAGATACGCAGTATTTT
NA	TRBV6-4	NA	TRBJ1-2	CASSDSFGYGYTF	TGTGCCAGCAGTGACTCTTTCGGTTATGGCTACACCTTC
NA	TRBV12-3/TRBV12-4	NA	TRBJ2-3	CASRVGTDTQYF	TGTGCCAGCAGAGTGGGGACAGATACGCAGTATTTT
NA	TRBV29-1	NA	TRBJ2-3	CSVGLFTDTQYF	TGCAGCGTTGGTCTATTCACAGATACGCAGTATTTT
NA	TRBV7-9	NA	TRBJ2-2	CASGQRNTGELFF	TGTGCCAGCGGACAGAGAAACACCGGGGAGCTGTTTTTT
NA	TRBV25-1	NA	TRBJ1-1	CASSDYWGSNTEAFF	TGTGCCAGCAGTGATTATTGGGGCTCGAACACTGAAGCTTTCTTT
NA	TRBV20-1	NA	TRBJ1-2	CSAHGVGDYGYTF	TGCAGTGCTCACGGGGTAGGGGACTATGGCTACACCTTC
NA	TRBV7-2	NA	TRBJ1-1	CASSVNRVGEAFF	TGTGCCAGCAGCGTGAACAGGGTGGGGGAAGCTTTCTTT
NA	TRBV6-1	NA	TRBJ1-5	CASTNPGGFGNQPQHF	TGTGCCAGCACCAACCCGGGGGGTTTCGGCAATCAGCCCCAGCATTTT
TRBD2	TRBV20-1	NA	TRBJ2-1	CSVSPGASGFNEQFF	TGCAGTGTCTCCCCCGGGGCTAGCGGGTTTAATGAGCAGTTCTTC
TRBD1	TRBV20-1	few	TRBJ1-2	CSATGQGGSRDYGYTF	TGCAGTGCTACCGGACAGGGGGGTTCCCGAGACTATGGCTACACCTTC
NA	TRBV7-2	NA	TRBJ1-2	CASSLEAGPNYGYTF	TGTGCCAGCAGCTTAGAAGCGGGTCCTAACTATGGCTACACCTTC
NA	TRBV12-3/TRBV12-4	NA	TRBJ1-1	CASSATGKTEAFF	TGTGCCAGCAGTGCAACAGGGAAGACTGAAGCTTTCTTT
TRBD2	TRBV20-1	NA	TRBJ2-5	CSARRPAGGQETQYF	TGCAGTGCTAGGCGGCCAGCGGGAGGCCAAGAGACCCAGTACTTC
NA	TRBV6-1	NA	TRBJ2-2	CASTYDRLPNTGELFF	TGTGCCAGCACCTATGACAGATTACCGAACACCGGGGAGCTGTTTTTT
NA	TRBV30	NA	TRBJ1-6	CAWSVLGQGTSPLHF	TGTGCCTGGAGTGTACTGGGGCAGGGTACTTCACCCCTCCACTTT
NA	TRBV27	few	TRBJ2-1	CASSSTIQRSNEQFF	TGTGCCAGCAGTTCGACCATCCAGAGGTCCAATGAGCAGTTCTTC
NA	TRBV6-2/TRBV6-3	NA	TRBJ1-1	CASSYGLWGTEAFF	TGTGCCAGCAGTTACGGCTTGTGGGGCACTGAAGCTTTCTTT
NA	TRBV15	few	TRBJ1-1	CATSRDRQGNTEAFF	TGTGCCACCAGCAGAGATCGGCAGGGGAACACTGAAGCTTTCTTT
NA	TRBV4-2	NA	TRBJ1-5	CASSPDISKQPQHF	TGTGCCAGCAGCCCGGACATATCCAAACAGCCCCAGCATTTT
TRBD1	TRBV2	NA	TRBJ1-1	CASSEARAGGGTEAFF	TGTGCCAGCAGTGAAGCGCGGGCAGGGGGGGGGACTGAAGCTTTCTTT
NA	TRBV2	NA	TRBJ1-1	CASSGTQGWVAFF	TGTGCCAGCAGTGGTACTCAGGGGTGGGTAGCTTTCTTT
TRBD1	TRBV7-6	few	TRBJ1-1	CASSLSGQGKNTEAFF	TGTGCCAGCAGCTTATCGGGACAGGGGAAGAACACTGAAGCTTTCTTT
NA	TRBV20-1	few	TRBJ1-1	CSASGQVTGEAFF	TGCAGTGCTAGTGGGCAGGTGACGGGTGAAGCTTTCTTT
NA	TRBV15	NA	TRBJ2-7	CATSREGAQYEQYF	TGTGCCACCAGCAGAGAAGGGGCCCAATACGAGCAGTACTTC
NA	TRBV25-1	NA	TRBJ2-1	CASSDSRGLAWINEQFF	TGTGCCAGCAGTGACTCGCGGGGGCTAGCTTGGATCAATGAGCAGTTCTTC
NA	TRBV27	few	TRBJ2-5	CASSLASGGETQYF	TGTGCCAGCAGTTTGGCCTCTGGGGGGGAGACCCAGTACTTC
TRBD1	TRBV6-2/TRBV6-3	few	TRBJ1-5	CASSYGRGRGNQPQHF	TGTGCCAGCAGTTATGGCAGGGGGCGCGGCAATCAGCCCCAGCATTTT
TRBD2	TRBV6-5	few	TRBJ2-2	CASSFGAGGNTGELFF	TGTGCCAGCAGTTTTGGAGCGGGGGGGAACACCGGGGAGCTGTTTTTT
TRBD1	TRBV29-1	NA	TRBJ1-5	CSTGTGLDQPQHF	TGCAGCACCGGGACAGGGTTGGATCAGCCCCAGCATTTT
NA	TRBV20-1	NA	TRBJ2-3	CSASGGLYTDTQYF	TGCAGTGCTAGCGGGGGGCTTTACACAGATACGCAGTATTTT
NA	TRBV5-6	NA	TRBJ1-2	CASKEGGYGYTF	TGTGCCAGCAAGGAGGGCGGCTATGGCTACACCTTC
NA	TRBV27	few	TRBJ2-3	CASSLYPDRTDTQYF	TGTGCCAGCAGTTTATACCCCGATCGCACAGATACGCAGTATTTT
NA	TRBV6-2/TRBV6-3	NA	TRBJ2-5	CASRSPVKETQYF	TGTGCCAGCAGGTCGCCGGTTAAGGAGACCCAGTACTTC
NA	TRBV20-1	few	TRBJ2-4	CSASPGLAKNIQYF	TGCAGTGCTAGCCCAGGGTTAGCCAAAAACATTCAGTACTTC
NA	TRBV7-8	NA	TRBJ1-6	CASSIGRLREMGSPLHF	TGTGCCAGCAGCATAGGGAGGTTGCGGGAGATGGGCTCACCCCTCCACTTT
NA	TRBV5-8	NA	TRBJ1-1	CASSPRYDGTEAFF	TGTGCCAGCAGCCCCAGATATGATGGCACTGAAGCTTTCTTT
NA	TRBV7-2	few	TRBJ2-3	CASSFQRDTQYF	TGTGCCAGCAGCTTCCAGAGGGATACGCAGTATTTT
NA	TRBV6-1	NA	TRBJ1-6	CVGNRDGAYNSPLHF	TGTGTCGGTAACCGGGACGGAGCCTATAATTCACCCCTCCACTTT
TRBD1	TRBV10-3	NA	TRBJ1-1	CAISESGRGLGRTEAFF	TGTGCCATCAGTGAGTCGGGCAGGGGGTTGGGTAGAACTGAAGCTTTCTTT
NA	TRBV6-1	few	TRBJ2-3	CASRLGTDTQYF	TGTGCCAGCAGGCTCGGCACAGATACGCAGTATTTT
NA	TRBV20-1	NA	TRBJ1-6	CSARSSSSYNSPLHF	TGCAGTGCTAGATCCTCGAGCTCCTATAATTCACCCCTCCACTTT
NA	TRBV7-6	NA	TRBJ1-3	CASSPGDGNTIYF	TGTGCCAGCAGCCCAGGGGACGGAAACACCATATATTTT
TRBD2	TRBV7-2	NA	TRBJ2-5	CASSSASGAETQYF	TGTGCCAGCAGCTCAGCTAGCGGGGCAGAGACCCAGTACTTC
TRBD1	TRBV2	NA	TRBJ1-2	CASSTGTGRGYTF	TGTGCCAGCAGTACAGGGACAGGGCGCGGCTACACCTTC